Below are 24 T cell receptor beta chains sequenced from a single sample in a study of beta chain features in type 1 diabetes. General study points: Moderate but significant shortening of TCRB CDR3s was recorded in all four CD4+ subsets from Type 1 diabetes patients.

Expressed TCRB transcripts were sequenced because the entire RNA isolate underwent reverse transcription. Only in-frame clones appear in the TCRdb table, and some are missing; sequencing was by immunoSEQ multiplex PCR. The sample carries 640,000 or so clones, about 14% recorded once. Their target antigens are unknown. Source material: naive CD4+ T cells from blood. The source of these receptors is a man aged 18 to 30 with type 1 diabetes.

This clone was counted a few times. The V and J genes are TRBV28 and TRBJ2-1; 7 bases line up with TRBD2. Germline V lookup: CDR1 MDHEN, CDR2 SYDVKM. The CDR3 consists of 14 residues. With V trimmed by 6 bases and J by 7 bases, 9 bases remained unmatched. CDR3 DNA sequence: TGTGCCAGCAGCGGAGCGGGGTCACTGAATGAGCAGTTCTTC. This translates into CASSGAGSLNEQFF.

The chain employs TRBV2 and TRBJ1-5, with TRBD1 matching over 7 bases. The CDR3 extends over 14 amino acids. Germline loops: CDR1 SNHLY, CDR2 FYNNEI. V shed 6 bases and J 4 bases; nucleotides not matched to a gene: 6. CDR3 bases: TGTGCCAGCAGGGAGACAGGGTGGAATCAGCCCCAGCATTTT. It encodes CASRETGWNQPQHF.

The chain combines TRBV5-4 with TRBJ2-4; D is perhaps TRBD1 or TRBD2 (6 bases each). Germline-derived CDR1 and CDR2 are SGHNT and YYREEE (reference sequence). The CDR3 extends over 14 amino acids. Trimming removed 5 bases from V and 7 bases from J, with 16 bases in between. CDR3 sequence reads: CASSLDGGENIQYF. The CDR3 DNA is TGTGCCAGCAGTCTTGACGGGGGCGAGAACATTCAGTACTTC. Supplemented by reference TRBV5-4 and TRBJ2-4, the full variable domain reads ETGVTQSPTHLIKTRGQQVTLRCSSQSGHNTVSWYQQALGQGPQFIFQYYREEENGRGNFPPRFSGLQFPNYSSELNVNALELDDSALYLCASSLDGGENIQYFGAGTRLSVL.

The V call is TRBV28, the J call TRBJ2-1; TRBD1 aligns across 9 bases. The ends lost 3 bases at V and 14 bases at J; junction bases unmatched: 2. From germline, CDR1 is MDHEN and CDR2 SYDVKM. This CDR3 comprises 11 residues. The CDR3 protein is CASSFGDREFF. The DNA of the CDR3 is TGTGCCAGCAGTTTCGGGGACAGGGAGTTCTTC.

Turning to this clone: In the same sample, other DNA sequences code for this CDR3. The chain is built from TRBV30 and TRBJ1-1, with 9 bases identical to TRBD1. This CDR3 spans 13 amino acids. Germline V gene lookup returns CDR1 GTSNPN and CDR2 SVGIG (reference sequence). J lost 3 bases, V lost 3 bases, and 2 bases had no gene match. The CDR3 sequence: CAWRGQGYTEAFF. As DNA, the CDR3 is TGTGCCTGGAGGGGACAGGGTTACACTGAAGCTTTCTTT.

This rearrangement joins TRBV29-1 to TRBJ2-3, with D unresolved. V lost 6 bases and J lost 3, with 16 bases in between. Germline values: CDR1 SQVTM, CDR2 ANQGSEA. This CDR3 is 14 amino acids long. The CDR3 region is CSVNAYGLTDTQYF. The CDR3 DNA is TGCAGCGTGAACGCTTATGGGTTGACAGATACGCAGTATTTT.

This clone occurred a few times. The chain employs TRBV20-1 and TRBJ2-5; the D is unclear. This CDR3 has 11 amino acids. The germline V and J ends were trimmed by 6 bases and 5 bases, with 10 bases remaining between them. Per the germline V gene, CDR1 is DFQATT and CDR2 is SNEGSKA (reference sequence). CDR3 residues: CSALDGETQYF. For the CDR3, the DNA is TGCAGTGCACTGGACGGGGAGACCCAGTACTTC.

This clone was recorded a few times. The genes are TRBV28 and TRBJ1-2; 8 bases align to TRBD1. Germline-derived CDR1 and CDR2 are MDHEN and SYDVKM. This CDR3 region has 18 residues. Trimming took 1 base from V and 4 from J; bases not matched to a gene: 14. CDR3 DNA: TGTGCCAGCAGTTTATTCTACTTTACTCAGGGGGCGAGCTATGGCTACACCTTC. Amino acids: CASSLFYFTQGASYGYTF.

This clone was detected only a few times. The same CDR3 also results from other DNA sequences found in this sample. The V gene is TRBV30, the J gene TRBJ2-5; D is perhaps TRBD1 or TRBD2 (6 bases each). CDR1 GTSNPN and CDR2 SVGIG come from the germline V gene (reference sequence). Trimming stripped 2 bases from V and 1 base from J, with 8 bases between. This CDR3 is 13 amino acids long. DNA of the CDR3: TGTGCCTGGAGTCCGGGGGCCCAAGAGACCCAGTACTTC. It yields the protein CAWSPGAQETQYF.

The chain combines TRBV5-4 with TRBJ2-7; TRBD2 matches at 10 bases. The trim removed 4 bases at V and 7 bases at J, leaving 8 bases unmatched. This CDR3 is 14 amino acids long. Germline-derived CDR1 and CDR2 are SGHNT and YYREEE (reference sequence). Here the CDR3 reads CASSPALAGLEQYF. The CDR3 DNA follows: TGTGCCAGCAGCCCGGCACTAGCGGGGTTAGAGCAGTACTTC.

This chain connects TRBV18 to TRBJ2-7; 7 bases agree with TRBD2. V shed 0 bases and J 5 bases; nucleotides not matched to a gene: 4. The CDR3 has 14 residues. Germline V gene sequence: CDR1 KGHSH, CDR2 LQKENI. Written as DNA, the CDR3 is TGTGCCAGCTCACCACCGACTAGCTACGACGAGCAGTACTTC. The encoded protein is CASSPPTSYDEQYF.

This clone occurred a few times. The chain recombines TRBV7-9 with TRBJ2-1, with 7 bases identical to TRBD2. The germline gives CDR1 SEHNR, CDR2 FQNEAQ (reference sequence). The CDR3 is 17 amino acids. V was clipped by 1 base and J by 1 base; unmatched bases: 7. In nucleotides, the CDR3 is TGTGCCAGCAGCTTAGTGCGCAGCGGGGTTTCCTACAATGAGCAGTTCTTC. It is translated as CASSLVRSGVSYNEQFF.

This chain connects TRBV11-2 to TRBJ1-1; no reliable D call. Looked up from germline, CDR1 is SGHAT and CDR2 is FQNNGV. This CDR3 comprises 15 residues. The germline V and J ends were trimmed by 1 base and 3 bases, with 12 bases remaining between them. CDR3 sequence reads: CASSLGQDLDTEAFF. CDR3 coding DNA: TGTGCCAGCAGCTTAGGGCAGGATTTAGACACTGAAGCTTTCTTT.

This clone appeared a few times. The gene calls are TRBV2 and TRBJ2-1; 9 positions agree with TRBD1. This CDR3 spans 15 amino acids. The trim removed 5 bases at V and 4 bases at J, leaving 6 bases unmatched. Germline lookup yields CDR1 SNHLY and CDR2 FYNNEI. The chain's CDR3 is CASSSTGGAYNEQFF. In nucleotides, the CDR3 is TGTGCCAGCAGTTCTACAGGGGGCGCGTACAATGAGCAGTTCTTC.

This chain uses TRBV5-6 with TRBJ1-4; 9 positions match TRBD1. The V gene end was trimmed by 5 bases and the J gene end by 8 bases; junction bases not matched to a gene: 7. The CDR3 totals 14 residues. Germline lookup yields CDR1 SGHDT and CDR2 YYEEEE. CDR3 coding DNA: TGTGCCAGCAGACCACAGGGGGCGGACGAAAAACTGTTTTTT. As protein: CASRPQGADEKLFF.

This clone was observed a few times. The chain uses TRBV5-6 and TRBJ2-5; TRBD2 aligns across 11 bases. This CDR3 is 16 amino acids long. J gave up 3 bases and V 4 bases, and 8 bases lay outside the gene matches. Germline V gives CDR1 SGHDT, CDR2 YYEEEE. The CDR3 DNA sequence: TGTGCCAGCAGCATTCTACTAGCGGGGGCCGAAGAGACCCAGTACTTC. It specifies CASSILLAGAEETQYF.

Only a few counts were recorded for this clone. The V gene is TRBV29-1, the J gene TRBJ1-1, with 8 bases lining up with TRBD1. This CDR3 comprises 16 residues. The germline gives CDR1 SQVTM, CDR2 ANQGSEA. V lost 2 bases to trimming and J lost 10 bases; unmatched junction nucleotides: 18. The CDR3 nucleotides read TGCAGCGTTGAACTCCTCGTCCTCTGGGCAGGGGGCACAGCTTTCTTT. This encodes CSVELLVLWAGGTAFF.

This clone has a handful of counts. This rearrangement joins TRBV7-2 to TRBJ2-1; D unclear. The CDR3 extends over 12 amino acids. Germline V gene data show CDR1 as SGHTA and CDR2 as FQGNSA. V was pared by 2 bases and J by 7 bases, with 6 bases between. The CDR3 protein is CASSLSVNEQFF. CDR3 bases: TGTGCCAGCAGCTTAAGCGTAAATGAGCAGTTCTTC.

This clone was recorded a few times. CDR3 loop: CASTPRGLAYGYTF. The DNA for the CDR3 is TGTGCCAGCACCCCACGAGGGCTAGCTTATGGCTACACCTTC. The chain carries TRBV7-2 and TRBJ1-2; D unresolved. This CDR3 is built from 14 residues. Between the trimmed V and J ends, which lost 7 bases and 5 bases, there was a span of 17 bases. CDR1 and CDR2 (germline): SGHTA, FQGNSA.

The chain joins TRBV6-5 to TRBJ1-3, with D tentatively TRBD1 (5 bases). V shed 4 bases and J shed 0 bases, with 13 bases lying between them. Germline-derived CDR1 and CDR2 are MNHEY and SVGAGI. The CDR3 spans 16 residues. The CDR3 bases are TGTGCCAGCAGTTTCCGACAGTCCTTCTCTGGAAACACCATATATTTT. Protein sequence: CASSFRQSFSGNTIYF.

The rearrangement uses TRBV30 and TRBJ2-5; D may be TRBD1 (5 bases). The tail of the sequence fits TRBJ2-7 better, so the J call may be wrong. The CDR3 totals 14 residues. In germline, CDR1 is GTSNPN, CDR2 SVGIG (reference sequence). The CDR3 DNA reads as TGTGCCTTCCGACCGACAGTATATACGGGCGAGCAGTACTTC. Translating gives CAFRPTVYTGEQYF.

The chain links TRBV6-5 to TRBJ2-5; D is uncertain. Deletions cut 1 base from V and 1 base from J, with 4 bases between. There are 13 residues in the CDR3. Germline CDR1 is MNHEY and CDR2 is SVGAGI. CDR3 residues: CASSYYGQETQYF. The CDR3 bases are TGTGCCAGCAGTTACTATGGCCAAGAGACCCAGTACTTC.

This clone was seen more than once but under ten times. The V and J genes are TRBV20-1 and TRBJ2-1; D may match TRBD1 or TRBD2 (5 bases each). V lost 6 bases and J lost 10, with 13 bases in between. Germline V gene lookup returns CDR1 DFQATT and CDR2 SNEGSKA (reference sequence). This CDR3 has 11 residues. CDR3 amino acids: CSAPGTAEQFF. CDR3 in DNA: TGCAGTGCCCCCGGGACCGCGGAGCAGTTCTTC.

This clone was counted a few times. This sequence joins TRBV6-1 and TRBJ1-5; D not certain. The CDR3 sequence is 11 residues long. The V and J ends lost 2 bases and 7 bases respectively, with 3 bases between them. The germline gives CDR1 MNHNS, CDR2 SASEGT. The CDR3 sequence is CASSEPQPQHF. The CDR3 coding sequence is TGTGCCAGCAGTGAACCCCAGCCCCAGCATTTT.